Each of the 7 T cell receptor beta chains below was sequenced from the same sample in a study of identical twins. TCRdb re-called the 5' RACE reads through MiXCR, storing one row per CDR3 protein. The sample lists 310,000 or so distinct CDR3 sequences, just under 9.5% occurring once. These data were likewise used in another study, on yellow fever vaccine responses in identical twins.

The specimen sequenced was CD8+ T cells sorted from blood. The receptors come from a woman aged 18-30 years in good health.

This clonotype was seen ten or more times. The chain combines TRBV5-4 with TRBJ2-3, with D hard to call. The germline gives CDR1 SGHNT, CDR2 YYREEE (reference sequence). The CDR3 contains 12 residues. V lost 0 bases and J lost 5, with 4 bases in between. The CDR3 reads CASSLEVDTQYF. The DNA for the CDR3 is TGTGCCAGCAGCTTGGAGGTAGATACGCAGTATTTT.

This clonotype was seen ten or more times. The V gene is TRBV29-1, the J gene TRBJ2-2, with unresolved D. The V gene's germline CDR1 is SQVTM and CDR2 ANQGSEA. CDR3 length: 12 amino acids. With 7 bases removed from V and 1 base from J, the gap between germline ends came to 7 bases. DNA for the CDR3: TGCAGCGGGTACATGAACACCGGGGAGCTGTTTTTT. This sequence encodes CSGYMNTGELFF.

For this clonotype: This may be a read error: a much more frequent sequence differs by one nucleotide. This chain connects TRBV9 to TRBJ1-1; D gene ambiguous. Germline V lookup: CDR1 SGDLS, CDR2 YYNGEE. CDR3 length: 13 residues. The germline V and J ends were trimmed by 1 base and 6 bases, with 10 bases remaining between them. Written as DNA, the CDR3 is TGTGCCAGCAGCGTACCCCCTGCGGCTGAAGCTTTCTTT. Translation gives CASSVPPAAEAFF.

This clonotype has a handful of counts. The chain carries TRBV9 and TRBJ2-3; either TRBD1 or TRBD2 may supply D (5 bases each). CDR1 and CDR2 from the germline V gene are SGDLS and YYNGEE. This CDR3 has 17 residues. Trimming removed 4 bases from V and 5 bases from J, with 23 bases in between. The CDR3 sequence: CASSSRLGAHSEDTQYF. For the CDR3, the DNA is TGTGCCAGCAGCTCACGCCTCGGGGCCCATTCGGAAGATACGCAGTATTTT.

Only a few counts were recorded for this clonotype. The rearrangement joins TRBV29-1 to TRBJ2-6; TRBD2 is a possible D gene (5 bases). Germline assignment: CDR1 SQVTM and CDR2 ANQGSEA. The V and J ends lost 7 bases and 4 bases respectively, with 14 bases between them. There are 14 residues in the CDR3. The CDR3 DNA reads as TGCAGCGACCTAGTGAGGGTAGGGGCCAACGTCCTGACTTTC. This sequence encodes CSDLVRVGANVLTF.

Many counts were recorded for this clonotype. DNA of the CDR3: TGTGCCAGCAGCGACAGGGACTCCTACGAGCAGTACTTC. It yields the protein CASSDRDSYEQYF. The chain couples TRBV7-9 to TRBJ2-7, with TRBD1 matching 7 bases. After removal of 5 bases from V and 0 bases from J, the junction contained 1 base not matched to a gene. CDR1 is SEHNR and CDR2 is FQNEAQ in the germline V gene (reference sequence). This CDR3 is built from 13 residues.

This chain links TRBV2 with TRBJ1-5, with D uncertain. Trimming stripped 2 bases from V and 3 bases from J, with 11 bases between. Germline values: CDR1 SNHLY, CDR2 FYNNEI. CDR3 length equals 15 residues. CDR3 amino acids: CASSEWQGINQPQHF. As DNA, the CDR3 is TGTGCCAGCAGTGAATGGCAAGGGATCAATCAGCCCCAGCATTTT.